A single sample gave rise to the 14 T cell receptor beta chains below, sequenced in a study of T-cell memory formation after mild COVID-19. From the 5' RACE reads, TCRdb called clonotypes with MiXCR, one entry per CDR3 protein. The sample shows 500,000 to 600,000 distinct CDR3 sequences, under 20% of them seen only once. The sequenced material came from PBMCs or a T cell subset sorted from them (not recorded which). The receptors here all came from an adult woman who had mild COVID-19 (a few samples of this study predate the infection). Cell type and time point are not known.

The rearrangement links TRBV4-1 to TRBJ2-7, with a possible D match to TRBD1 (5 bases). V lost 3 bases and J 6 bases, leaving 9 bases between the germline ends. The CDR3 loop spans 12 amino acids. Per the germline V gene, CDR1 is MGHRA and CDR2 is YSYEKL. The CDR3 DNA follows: TGCGCCAGCAGCCATCTGGGGCGCGAGCAGTACTTC. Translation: CASSHLGREQYF.

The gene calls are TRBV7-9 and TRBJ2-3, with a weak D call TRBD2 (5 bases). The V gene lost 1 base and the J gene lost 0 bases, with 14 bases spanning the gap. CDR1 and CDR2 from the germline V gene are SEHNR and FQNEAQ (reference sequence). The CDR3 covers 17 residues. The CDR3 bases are TGTGCCAGCAGCTTAGTCTCCGGGAAAGAGAGCACAGATACGCAGTATTTT. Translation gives CASSLVSGKESTDTQYF.

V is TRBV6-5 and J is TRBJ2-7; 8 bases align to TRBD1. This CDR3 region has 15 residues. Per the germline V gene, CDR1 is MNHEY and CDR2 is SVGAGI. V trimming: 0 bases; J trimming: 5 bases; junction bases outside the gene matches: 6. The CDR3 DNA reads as TGTGCCAGCAGTTACTCGGGCAGGGGGCCAGACGAGCAGTACTTC. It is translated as CASSYSGRGPDEQYF.

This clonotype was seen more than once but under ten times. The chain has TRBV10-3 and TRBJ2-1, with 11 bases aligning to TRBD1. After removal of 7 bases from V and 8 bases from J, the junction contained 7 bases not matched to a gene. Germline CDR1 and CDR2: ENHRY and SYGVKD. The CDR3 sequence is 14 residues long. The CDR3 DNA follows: TGTGCCATCATGGGACAGGGGGAATGGGATGAGCAGTTCTTC. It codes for CAIMGQGEWDEQFF.

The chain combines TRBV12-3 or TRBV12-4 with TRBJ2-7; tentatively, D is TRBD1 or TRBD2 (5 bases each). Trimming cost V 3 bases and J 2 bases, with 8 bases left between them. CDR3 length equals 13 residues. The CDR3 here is CASSFTGPYEQYF. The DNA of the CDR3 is TGTGCCAGCAGTTTCACGGGGCCCTACGAGCAGTACTTC.

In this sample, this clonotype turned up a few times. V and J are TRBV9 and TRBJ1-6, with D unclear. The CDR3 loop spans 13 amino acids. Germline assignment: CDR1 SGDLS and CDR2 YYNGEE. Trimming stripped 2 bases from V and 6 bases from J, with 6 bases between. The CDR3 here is CASSVRPNSPLHF. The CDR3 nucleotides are TGTGCCAGCAGCGTCCGTCCTAATTCACCCCTCCACTTT.

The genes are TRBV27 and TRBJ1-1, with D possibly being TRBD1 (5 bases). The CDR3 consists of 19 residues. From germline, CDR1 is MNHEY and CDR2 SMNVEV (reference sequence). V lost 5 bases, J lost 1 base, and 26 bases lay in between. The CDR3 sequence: CASSPHRGVMGARNTEAFF. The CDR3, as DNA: TGTGCCAGCAGTCCCCACCGAGGGGTGATGGGAGCACGGAACACTGAAGCTTTCTTT.

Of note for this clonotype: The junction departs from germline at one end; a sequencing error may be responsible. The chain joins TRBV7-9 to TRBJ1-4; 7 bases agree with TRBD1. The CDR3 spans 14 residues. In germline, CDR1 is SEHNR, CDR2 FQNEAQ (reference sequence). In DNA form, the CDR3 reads TGTGCCAGCAGCTCACAGGGGCCTAACGAAAAACTGTTTTTT. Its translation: CASSSQGPNEKLFF.

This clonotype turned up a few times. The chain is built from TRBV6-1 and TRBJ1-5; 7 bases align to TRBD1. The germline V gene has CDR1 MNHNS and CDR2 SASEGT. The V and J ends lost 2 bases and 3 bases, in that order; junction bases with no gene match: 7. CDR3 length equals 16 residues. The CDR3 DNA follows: TGTGCCAGCAGTGAACTGGGGACAGATTCCAATCAGCCCCAGCATTTT. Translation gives CASSELGTDSNQPQHF.

The DNA for the CDR3 is TGTGCCAGCAGCTTCCCAGGAGCGGGAGGAGGTAATGAGCAGTTCTTC. The encoded protein is CASSFPGAGGGNEQFF. The chain couples TRBV7-8 to TRBJ2-1, with TRBD2 matching 9 bases. Per the germline V gene, CDR1 is SGHVS and CDR2 is FQNEAQ. The CDR3 extends over 16 amino acids. V lost 3 bases, J lost 7 bases, and 10 bases stayed unmatched.

Here the CDR3 reads CASSAGQLTNYGYTF. The CDR3 region has the DNA TGTGCCAGCAGTGCGGGACAGCTAACGAACTATGGCTACACCTTC. The V gene is TRBV2, the J gene TRBJ1-2; 7 nucleotides agree with TRBD1. Trimming cost V 4 bases and J 2 bases; bases outside gene matches: 7. Germline V CDR1 and CDR2: SNHLY, FYNNEI. CDR3 size: 15 residues.

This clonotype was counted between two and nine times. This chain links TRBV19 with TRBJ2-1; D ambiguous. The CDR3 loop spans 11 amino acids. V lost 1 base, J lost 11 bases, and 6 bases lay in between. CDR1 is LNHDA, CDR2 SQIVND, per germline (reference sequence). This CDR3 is CASSIGSKQFF. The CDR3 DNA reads TGTGCCAGTAGTATAGGAAGCAAGCAGTTCTTC.

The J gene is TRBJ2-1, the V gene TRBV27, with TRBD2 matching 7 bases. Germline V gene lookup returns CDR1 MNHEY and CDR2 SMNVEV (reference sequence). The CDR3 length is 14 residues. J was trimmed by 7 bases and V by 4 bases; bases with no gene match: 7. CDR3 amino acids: CASSSYRGENEQFF. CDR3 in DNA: TGTGCCAGCAGTTCCTACCGGGGGGAGAATGAGCAGTTCTTC.

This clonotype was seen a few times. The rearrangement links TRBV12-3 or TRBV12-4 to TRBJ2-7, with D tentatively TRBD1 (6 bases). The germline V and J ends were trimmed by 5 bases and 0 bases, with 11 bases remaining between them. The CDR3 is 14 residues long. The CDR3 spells CASSPRQVSYEQYF. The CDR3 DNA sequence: TGTGCCAGCAGTCCCCGACAGGTCTCCTACGAGCAGTACTTC.